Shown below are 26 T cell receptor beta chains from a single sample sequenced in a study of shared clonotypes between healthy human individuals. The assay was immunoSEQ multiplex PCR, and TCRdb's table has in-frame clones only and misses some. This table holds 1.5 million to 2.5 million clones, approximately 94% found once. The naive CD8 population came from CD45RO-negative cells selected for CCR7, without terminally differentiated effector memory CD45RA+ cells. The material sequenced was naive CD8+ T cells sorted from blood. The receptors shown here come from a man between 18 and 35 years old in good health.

The CDR3: CASSPSGGSSGAFF. The DNA of the CDR3 is TGTGCCAGCAGCCCATCCGGAGGCTCCTCTGGAGCTTTCTTT. V gene TRBV9 combines with J gene TRBJ1-1; D gene uncertain. Germline loops: CDR1 SGDLS, CDR2 YYNGEE. The CDR3 contains 14 residues. V was shortened by 4 bases and J by 10 bases, with 20 bases between the two germline ends.

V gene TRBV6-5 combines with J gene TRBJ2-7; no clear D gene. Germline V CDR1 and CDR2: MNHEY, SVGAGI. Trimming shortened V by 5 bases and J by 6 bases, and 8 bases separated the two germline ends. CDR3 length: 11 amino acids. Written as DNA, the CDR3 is TGTGCCAGCAGTGATCCAGTCGAGCAGTACTTC. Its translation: CASSDPVEQYF.

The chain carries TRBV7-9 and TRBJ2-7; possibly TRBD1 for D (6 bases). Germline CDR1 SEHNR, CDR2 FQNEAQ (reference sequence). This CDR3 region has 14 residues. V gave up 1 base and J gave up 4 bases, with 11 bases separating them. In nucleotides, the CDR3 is TGTGCCAGCAGCTTAGGGGACGGACAGTACGAGCAGTACTTC. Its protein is CASSLGDGQYEQYF.

The CDR3 DNA sequence: TGTGCCAGCAGCGTAGATGTAGTGGATGAGCAGTTCTTC. Translating gives CASSVDVVDEQFF. This rearrangement joins TRBV9 to TRBJ2-1; the D is unclear. This CDR3 region has 13 residues. The germline gives CDR1 SGDLS, CDR2 YYNGEE. Trimming took 0 bases from V and 8 from J, leaving 9 bases between them.

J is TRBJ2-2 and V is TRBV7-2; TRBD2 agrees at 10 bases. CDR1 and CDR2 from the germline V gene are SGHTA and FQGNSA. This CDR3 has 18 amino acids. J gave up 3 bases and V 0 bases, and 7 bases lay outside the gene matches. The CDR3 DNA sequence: TGTGCCAGCAGCTTAGCCCTACTAGCGGGACGAGACACCGGGGAGCTGTTTTTT. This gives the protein CASSLALLAGRDTGELFF.

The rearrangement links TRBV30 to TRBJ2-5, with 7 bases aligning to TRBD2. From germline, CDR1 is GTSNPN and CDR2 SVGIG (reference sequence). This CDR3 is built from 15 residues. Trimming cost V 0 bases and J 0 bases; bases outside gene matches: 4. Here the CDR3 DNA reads TGTGCCTGGAGTGTAACTAGCGACTACCAAGAGACCCAGTACTTC. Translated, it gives CAWSVTSDYQETQYF. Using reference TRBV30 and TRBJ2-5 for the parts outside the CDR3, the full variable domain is SQTIHQWPATLVQPVGSPLSLECTVEGTSNPNLYWYRQAAGRGLQLLFYSVGIGQISSEVPQNLSASRPQDRQFILSSKKLLLSDSGFYLCAWSVTSDYQETQYFGPGTRLLVL.

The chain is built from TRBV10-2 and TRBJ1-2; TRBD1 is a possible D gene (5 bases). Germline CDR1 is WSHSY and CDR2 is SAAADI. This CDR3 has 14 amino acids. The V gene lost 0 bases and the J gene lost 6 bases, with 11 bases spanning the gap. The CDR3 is CASSESPLGDGYTF. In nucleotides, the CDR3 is TGCGCCAGCAGTGAGTCCCCTCTAGGGGATGGCTACACCTTC.

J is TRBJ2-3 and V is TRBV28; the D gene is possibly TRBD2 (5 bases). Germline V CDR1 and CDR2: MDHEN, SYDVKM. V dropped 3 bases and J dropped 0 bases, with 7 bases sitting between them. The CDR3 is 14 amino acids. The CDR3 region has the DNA TGTGCCAGCAGTTTTGAGGGCAGCACAGATACGCAGTATTTT. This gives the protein CASSFEGSTDTQYF.

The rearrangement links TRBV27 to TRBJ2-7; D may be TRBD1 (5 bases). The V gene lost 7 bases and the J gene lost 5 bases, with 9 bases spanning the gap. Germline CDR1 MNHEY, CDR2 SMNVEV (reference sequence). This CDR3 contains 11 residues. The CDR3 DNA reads TGTGCCAGCACGGCAGGGCACGAGCAGTACTTC. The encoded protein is CASTAGHEQYF.

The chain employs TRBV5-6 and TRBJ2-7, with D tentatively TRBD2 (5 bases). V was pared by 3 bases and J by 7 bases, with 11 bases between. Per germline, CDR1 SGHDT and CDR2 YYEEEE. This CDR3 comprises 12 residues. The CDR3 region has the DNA TGTGCCAGCAGCTCCGAGGGTGTAGAGCAGTACTTC. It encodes CASSSEGVEQYF.

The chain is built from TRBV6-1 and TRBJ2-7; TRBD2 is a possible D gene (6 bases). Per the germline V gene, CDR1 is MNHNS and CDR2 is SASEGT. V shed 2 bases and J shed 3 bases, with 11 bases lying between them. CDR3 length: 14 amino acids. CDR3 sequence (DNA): TGTGCCAGCAGTGAATTGGGGGGTCTCTACGAGCAGTACTTC. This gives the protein CASSELGGLYEQYF.

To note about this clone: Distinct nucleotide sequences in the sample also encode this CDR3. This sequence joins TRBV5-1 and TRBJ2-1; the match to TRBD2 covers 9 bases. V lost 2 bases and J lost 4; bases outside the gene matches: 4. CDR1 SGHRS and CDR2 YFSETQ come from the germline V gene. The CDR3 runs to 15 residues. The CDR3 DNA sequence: TGCGCCAGCAGCTTTACTAGCGGGCAATACAATGAGCAGTTCTTC. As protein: CASSFTSGQYNEQFF.

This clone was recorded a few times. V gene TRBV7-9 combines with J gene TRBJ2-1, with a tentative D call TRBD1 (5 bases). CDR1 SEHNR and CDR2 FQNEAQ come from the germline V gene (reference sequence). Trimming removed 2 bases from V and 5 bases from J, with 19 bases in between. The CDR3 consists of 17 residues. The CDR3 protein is CASSLSGVRAINNEQFF. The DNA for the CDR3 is TGTGCCAGCAGCTTAAGTGGGGTCAGGGCGATAAACAATGAGCAGTTCTTC. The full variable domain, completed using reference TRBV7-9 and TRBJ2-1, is DTGVSQNPRHKITKRGQNVTFRCDPISEHNRLYWYRQTLGQGPEFLTYFQNEAQLEKSRLLSDRFSAERPKGSFSTLEIQRTEQGDSAMYLCASSLSGVRAINNEQFFGPGTRLTVL.

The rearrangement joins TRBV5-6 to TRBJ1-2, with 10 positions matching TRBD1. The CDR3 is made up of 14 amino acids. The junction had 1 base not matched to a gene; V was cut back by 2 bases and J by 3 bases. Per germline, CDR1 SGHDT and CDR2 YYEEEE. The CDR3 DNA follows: TGTGCCAGCAGCTTTGGGACAGGGGACTATGGCTACACCTTC. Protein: CASSFGTGDYGYTF.

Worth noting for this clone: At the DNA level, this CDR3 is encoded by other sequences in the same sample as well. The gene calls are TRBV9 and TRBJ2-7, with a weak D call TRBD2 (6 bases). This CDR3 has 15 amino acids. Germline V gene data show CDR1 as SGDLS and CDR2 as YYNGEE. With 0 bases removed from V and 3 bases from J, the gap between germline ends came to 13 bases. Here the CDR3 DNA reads TGTGCCAGCAGCGTAGCTGGCGGAGGGAGCTACGAGCAGTACTTC. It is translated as CASSVAGGGSYEQYF.

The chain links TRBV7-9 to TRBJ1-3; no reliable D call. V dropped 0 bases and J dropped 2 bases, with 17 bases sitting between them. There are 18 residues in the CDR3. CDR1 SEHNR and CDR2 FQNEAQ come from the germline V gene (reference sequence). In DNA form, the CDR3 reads TGTGCCAGCAGCTTAGCGGAGGTGGCCGGGGATACTGGAAACACCATATATTTT. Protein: CASSLAEVAGDTGNTIYF. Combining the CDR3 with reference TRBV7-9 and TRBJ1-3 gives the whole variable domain DTGVSQNPRHKITKRGQNVTFRCDPISEHNRLYWYRQTLGQGPEFLTYFQNEAQLEKSRLLSDRFSAERPKGSFSTLEIQRTEQGDSAMYLCASSLAEVAGDTGNTIYFGEGSWLTVV.

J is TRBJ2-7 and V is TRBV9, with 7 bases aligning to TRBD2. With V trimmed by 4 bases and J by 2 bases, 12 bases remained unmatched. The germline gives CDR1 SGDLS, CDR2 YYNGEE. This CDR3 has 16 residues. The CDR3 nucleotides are TGTGCCAGCAGCCCCGAGTTTGGGGGGGTCGCCTACGAGCAGTACTTC. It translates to CASSPEFGGVAYEQYF.

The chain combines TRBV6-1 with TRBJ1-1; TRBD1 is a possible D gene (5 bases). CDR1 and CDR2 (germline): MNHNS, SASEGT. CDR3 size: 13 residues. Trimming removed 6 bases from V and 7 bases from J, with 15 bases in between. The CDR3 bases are TGTGCCAGCAGCTTAAGGTGGGGGGTTGAAGCTTTCTTT. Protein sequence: CASSLRWGVEAFF.

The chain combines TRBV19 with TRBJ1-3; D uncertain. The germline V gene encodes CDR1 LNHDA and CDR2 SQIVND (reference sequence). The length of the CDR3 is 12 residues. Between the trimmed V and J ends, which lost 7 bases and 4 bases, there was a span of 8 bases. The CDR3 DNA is TGTGCCAGTAATAACCAGGGAAACACCATATATTTT. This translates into CASNNQGNTIYF.

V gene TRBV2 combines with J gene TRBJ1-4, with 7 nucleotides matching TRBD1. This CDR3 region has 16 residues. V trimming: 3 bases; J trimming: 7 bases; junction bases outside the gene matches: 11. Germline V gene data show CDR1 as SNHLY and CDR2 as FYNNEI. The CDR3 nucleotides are TGTGCCAGCAGTGAGGAATATGACAGGGCTGGTGAAAAACTGTTTTTT. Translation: CASSEEYDRAGEKLFF.

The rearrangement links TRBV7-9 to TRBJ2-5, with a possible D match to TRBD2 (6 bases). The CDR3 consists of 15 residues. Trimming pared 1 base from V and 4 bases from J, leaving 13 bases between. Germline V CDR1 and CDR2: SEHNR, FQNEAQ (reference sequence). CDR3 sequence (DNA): TGTGCCAGCAGCTTAGGAGAGGCGCGGGGAGAGACCCAGTACTTC. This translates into CASSLGEARGETQYF.

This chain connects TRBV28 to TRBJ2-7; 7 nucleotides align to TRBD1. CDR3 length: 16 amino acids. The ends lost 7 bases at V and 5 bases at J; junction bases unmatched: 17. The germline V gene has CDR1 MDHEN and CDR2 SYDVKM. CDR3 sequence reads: CASNLYRGKYEDEQYF. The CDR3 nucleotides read TGTGCCAGCAATTTGTACAGGGGAAAATACGAAGACGAGCAGTACTTC. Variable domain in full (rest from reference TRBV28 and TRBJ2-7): DVKVTQSSRYLVKRTGEKVFLECVQDMDHENMFWYRQDPGLGLRLIYFSYDVKMKEKGDIPEGYSVSREKKERFSLILESASTNQTSMYLCASNLYRGKYEDEQYFGPGTRLTVT.

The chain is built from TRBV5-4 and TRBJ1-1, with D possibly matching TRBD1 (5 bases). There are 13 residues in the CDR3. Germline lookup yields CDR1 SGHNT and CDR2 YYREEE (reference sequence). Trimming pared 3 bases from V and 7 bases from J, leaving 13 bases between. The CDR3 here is CASSSKGLFEAFF. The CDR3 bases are TGTGCCAGCAGCTCCAAGGGGCTTTTTGAAGCTTTCTTT.

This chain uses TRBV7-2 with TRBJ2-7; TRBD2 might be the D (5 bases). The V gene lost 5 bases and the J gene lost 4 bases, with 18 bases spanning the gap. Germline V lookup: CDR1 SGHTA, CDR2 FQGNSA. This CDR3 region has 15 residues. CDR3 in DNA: TGTGCCAGCAGCCCACTCCAGGTAGGCGGGTACGAGCAGTACTTC. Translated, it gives CASSPLQVGGYEQYF.

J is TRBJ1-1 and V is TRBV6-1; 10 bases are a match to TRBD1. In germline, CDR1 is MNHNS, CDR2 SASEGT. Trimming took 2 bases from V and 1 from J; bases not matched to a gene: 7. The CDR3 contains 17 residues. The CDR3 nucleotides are TGTGCCAGCAGTGAACTGCGGGACAGGGGCACGAACACTGAAGCTTTCTTT. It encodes CASSELRDRGTNTEAFF.

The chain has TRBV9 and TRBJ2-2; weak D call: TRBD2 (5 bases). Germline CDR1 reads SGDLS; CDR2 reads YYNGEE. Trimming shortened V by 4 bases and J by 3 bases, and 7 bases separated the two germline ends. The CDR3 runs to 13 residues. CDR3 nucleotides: TGTGCCAGCAGCTGGACTTACACCGGGGAGCTGTTTTTT. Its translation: CASSWTYTGELFF.